This passage covers 11 T cell receptor beta chains from one sample sequenced in a study of blood T cell repertoires in COVID-19. Measured with immunoSEQ multiplex PCR; TCRdb has only the in-frame clones, and not every one. The sample carries some 350,000 clones, 80% to 90% recorded once. Sequencing used PBMCs or T cells enriched from blood (not recorded which). These receptors were obtained from a woman under 40 who had recovered from COVID-19.

The V and J genes are TRBV5-1 and TRBJ2-1, with 13 bases matching TRBD2. Germline assignment: CDR1 SGHRS and CDR2 YFSETQ. J lost 4 bases, V lost 4 bases, and 8 bases had no gene match. The CDR3 runs 17 residues. DNA of the CDR3: TGCGCCAGCAGCGGTACTAGCGGGGGGGCGAGGTACAATGAGCAGTTCTTC. Protein sequence: CASSGTSGGARYNEQFF.

V and J are TRBV6-5 and TRBJ2-7, with TRBD2 identical over 12 bases. The CDR3 runs 16 residues. Germline trimming cut 0 bases from V and 4 bases from J; bases unmatched to any gene: 4. Germline V gives CDR1 MNHEY, CDR2 SVGAGI. In DNA, the CDR3 is TGTGCCAGCAGTTACTCGACTAGCGGGGGCTCGTACGAGCAGTACTTC. Its protein is CASSYSTSGGSYEQYF.

A note on this clone: Other nucleotide sequences in the sample specify the same CDR3. The chain combines TRBV5-1 with TRBJ2-7, with 10 nucleotides matching TRBD1. This CDR3 is 16 amino acids long. J gave up 2 bases and V 3 bases, and 8 bases lay outside the gene matches. The germline CDR1 and CDR2 sequences are SGHRS and YFSETQ. CDR3 DNA sequence: TGCGCCAGCAGCTCCTACCGGGACAGGGGCCCCTACGAGCAGTACTTC. This gives the protein CASSSYRDRGPYEQYF.

This clone was found once. V usage is TRBV19 and J usage is TRBJ1-4; 8 nucleotides align to TRBD1. V trimming: 5 bases; J trimming: 7 bases; junction bases outside the gene matches: 9. Germline V lookup: CDR1 LNHDA, CDR2 SQIVND (reference sequence). This CDR3 contains 15 residues. DNA of the CDR3: TGTGCCAGTAGTCCGGGACAGGTAATACGTGAAAAACTGTTTTTT. This translates into CASSPGQVIREKLFF.

This chain links TRBV5-1 with TRBJ2-7, with 10 bases that match TRBD2. The trim removed 3 bases at V and 2 bases at J, leaving 5 bases unmatched. This CDR3 has 15 residues. Per germline, CDR1 SGHRS and CDR2 YFSETQ. The CDR3 DNA sequence: TGCGCCAGCAGCTCACAGCGGGGGGGGCCCTACGAGCAGTACTTC. As protein: CASSSQRGGPYEQYF.

The chain recombines TRBV5-5 with TRBJ1-3; weak D call: TRBD1 (6 bases). CDR1 and CDR2 from the germline V gene are SGHKS and YYEKEE (reference sequence). This CDR3 has 16 residues. V was pared by 4 bases and J by 2 bases, with 16 bases between. The CDR3 loop is CASSPTGLQAGNTIYF. As DNA, the CDR3 is TGTGCCAGCAGCCCGACAGGTCTTCAGGCTGGAAACACCATATATTTT.

This chain connects TRBV28 to TRBJ2-6, with a tentative D call TRBD2 (6 bases). The CDR3 loop spans 17 amino acids. CDR1 is MDHEN, CDR2 SYDVKM, per germline. V was trimmed by 3 bases and J by 0 bases, leaving 12 bases between them. The CDR3 DNA reads TGTGCCAGCAGTTTTCAAGCGGGCCCCTCTGGGGCCAACGTCCTGACTTTC. This encodes CASSFQAGPSGANVLTF.

The chain recombines TRBV2 with TRBJ1-1; D is uncertain. There are 13 residues in the CDR3. The V end lost 4 bases, the J end lost 2 bases, and 8 bases lay between the germline ends. CDR1 is SNHLY and CDR2 is FYNNEI in the germline V gene. This chain's CDR3 is CASSARDNTEAFF. CDR3 nucleotide sequence: TGTGCCAGCAGTGCACGAGATAACACTGAAGCTTTCTTT.

The chain joins TRBV9 to TRBJ1-2; 8 bases match TRBD1. This CDR3 region has 14 residues. J was trimmed by 8 bases and V by 4 bases; bases with no gene match: 10. CDR1 SGDLS and CDR2 YYNGEE come from the germline V gene. This chain's CDR3 is CASSPPGRQGGYTF. The CDR3, as DNA: TGTGCCAGCAGCCCTCCCGGTCGACAGGGGGGCTACACCTTC.

This chain links TRBV21-1 with TRBJ1-6; the DNA was not used to check the table's D call, TRBD1. TRBV21-1 is deemed a pseudogene. The CDR3 sequence is 20 residues long. DNA of the CDR3: TGTGCAAAGCCTAGGGCAGGGGCCTTTCTTTTAAGCTCCTATAATTCACCCCTCCACTTT. Translation: CAKPRAGAFLLSSYNSPLHF.

The genes are TRBV27 and TRBJ1-2; 9 bases match TRBD1. In germline, CDR1 is MNHEY, CDR2 SMNVEV (reference sequence). The CDR3 length is 15 residues. With V trimmed by 5 bases and J by 4 bases, 8 bases remained unmatched. The CDR3 reads CASSPSGQGRYGYTF. The CDR3 bases are TGTGCCAGCAGTCCTTCGGGACAGGGACGCTATGGCTACACCTTC.